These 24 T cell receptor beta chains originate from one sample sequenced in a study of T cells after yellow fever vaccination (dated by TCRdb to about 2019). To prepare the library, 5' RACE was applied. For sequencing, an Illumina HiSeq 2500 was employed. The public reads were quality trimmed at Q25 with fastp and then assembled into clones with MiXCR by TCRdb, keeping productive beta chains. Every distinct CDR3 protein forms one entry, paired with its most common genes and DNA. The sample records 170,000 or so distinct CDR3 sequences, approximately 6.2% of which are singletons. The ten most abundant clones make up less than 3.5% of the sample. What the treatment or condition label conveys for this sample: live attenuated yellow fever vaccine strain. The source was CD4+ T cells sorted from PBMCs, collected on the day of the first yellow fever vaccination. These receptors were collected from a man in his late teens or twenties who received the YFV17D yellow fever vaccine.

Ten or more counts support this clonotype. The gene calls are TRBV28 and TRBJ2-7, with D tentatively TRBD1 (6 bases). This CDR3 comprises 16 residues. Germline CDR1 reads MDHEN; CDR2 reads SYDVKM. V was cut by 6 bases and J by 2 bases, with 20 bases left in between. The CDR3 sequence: CASSSPASTGAYEQYV. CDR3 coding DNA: TGTGCCAGCAGCTCACCCGCCTCGACAGGAGCCTACGAGCAGTACGTC.

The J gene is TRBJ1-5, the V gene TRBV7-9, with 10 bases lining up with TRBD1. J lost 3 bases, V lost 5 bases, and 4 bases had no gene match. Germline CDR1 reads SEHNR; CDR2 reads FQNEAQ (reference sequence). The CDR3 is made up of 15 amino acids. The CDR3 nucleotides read TGTGCCAGCAGCCCGGGACAGGGGTTCAATCAGCCCCAGCATTTT. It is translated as CASSPGQGFNQPQHF. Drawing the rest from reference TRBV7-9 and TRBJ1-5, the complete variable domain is DTGVSQNPRHKITKRGQNVTFRCDPISEHNRLYWYRQTLGQGPEFLTYFQNEAQLEKSRLLSDRFSAERPKGSFSTLEIQRTEQGDSAMYLCASSPGQGFNQPQHFGDGTRLSIL.

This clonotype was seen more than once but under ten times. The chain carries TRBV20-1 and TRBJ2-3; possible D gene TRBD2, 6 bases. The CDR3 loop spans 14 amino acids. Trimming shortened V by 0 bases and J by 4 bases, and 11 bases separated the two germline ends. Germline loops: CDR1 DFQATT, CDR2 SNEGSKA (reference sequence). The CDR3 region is CSARDRRVPDTQYF. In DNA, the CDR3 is TGCAGTGCTAGAGATCGGAGGGTCCCAGATACGCAGTATTTT.

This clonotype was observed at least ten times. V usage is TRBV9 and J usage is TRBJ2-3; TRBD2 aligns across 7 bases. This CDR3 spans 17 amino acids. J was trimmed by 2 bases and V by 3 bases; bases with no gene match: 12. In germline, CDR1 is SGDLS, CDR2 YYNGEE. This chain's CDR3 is CASSGGFRRGYTDTQYF. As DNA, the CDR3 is TGTGCCAGCAGCGGCGGTTTCCGGCGGGGGTACACAGATACGCAGTATTTT.

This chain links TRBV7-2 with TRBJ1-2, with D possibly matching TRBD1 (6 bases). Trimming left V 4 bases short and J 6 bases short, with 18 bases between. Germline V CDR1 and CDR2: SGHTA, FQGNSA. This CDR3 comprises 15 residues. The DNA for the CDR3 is TGTGCCAGCAGCTCCGGGGGGGCCATCAGTAATGGCTACACCTTC. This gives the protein CASSSGGAISNGYTF.

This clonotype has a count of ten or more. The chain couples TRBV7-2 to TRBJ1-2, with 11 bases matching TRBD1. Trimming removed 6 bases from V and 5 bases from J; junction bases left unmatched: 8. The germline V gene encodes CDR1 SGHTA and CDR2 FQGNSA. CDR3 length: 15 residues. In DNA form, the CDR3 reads TGTGCCAGCAGGCGGACAGGGGGCGAAGGGTATGGCTACACCTTC. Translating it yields CASRRTGGEGYGYTF.

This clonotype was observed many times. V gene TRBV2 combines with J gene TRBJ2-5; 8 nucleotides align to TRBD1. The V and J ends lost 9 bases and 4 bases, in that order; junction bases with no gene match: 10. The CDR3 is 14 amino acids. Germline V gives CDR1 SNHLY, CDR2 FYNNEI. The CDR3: CARGPDRAAETQYF. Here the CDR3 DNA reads TGTGCCAGGGGACCGGACAGGGCCGCAGAGACCCAGTACTTC.

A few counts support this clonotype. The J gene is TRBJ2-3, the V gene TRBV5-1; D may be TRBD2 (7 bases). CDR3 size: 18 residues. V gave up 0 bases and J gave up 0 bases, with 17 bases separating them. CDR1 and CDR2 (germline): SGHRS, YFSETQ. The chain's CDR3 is CASSLATGGGGSTDTQYF. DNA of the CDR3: TGCGCCAGCAGCTTGGCGACAGGCGGGGGCGGGAGCACAGATACGCAGTATTTT.

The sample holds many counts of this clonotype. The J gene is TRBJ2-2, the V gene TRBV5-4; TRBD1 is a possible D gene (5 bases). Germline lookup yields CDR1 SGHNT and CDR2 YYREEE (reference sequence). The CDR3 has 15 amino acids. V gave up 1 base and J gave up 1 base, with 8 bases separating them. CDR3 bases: TGTGCCAGCAGCTTGAAACAGGTGAACACCGGGGAGCTGTTTTTT. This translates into CASSLKQVNTGELFF.

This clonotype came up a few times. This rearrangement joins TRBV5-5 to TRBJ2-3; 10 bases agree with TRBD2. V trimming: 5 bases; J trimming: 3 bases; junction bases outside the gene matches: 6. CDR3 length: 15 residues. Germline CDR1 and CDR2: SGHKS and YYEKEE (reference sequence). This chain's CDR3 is CASRLAGLVTDTQYF. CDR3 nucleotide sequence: TGTGCCAGCAGACTAGCGGGGCTGGTAACAGATACGCAGTATTTT.

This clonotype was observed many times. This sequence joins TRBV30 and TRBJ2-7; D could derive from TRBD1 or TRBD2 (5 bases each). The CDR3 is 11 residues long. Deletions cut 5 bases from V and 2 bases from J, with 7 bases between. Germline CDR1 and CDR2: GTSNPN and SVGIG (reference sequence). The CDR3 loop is CAWGDAYEQYF. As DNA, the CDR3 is TGTGCCTGGGGGGACGCCTACGAGCAGTACTTC.

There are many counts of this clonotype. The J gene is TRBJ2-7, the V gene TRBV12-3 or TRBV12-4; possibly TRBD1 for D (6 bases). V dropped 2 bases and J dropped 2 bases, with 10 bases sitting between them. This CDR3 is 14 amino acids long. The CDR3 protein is CASSLWGRTYEQYF. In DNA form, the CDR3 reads TGTGCCAGCAGTTTATGGGGGCGAACCTACGAGCAGTACTTC.

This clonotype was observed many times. The CDR3 bases are TGTGCCAGCTCACCCCCCAGACCGAACACCGGGGAGCTGTTTTTT. This translates into CASSPPRPNTGELFF. V and J are TRBV18 and TRBJ2-2; D gene ambiguous. The CDR3 length is 15 residues. Germline V gene data show CDR1 as KGHSH and CDR2 as LQKENI. The V end lost 3 bases, the J end lost 0 bases, and 8 bases lay between the germline ends.

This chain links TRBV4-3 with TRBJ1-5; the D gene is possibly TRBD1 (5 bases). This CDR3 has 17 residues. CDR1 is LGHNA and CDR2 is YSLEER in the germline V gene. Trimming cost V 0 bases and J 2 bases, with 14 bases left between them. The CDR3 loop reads CASSQERGSGGNQPQHF. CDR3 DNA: TGCGCCAGCAGCCAAGAGAGGGGATCGGGGGGCAATCAGCCCCAGCATTTT.

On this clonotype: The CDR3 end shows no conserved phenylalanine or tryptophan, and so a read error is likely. The CDR3 DNA reads TGTGCCAGCAGTCTCCAGGGTACCTATGGCTACACCTCC. Protein product: CASSLQGTYGYTS. The chain links TRBV6-2 or TRBV6-3 to TRBJ1-2; maybe TRBD1 (5 bases). The CDR3 length is 13 residues. Germline V gene sequence: CDR1 MNHEY, CDR2 SVGEGT. V lost 5 bases to trimming and J lost 4 bases, with 11 bases between them.

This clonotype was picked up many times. The CDR3 loop is CASSPGSMPKNIQYF. The CDR3 DNA follows: TGTGCCAGCAGTCCAGGGTCTATGCCCAAAAACATTCAGTACTTC. The chain is built from TRBV6-1 and TRBJ2-4, with D possibly matching TRBD1 (5 bases). V was trimmed by 5 bases and J by 2 bases, leaving 13 bases between them. CDR3 length: 15 residues. Germline assignment: CDR1 MNHNS and CDR2 SASEGT.

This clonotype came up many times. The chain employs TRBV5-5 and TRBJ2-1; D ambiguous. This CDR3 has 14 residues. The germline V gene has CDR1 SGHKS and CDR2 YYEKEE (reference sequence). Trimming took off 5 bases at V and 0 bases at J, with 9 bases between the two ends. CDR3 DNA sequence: TGTGCCAGCAGGACCTTCAGCTCCTACAATGAGCAGTTCTTC. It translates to CASRTFSSYNEQFF.

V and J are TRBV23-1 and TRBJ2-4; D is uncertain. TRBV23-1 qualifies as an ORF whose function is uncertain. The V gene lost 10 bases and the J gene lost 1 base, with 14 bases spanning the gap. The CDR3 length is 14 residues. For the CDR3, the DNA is TGCGCCACCGTTCGGTCGCGGGCCAAAAACATTCAGTACTTC. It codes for CATVRSRAKNIQYF.

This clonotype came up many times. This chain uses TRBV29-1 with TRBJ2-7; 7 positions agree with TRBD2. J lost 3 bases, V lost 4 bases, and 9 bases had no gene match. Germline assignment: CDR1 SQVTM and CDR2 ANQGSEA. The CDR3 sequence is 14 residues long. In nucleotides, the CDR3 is TGCAGCGTTGGTGTGGGGGGGGACCGCTACGAGCAGTACTTC. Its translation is CSVGVGGDRYEQYF.

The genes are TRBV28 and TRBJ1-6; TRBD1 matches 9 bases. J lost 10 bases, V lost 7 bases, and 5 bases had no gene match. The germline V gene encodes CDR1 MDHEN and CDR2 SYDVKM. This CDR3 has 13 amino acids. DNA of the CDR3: TGTGCCAGCATAAACACAGGGGGCTCACCCCTCCACTTT. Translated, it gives CASINTGGSPLHF.

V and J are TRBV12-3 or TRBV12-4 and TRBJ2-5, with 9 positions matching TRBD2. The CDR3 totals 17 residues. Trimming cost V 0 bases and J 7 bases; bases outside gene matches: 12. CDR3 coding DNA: TGTGCCAGCAGTTTAGCGGGGGGAGCGGGGGGCGCTCGGACCCAGTACTTC. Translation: CASSLAGGAGGARTQYF.

The CDR3 sequence: CASGRVYQPQHF. The CDR3 DNA is TGCGCCAGCGGCCGGGTGTATCAGCCCCAGCATTTT. The chain combines TRBV23-1 with TRBJ1-5; D remains ambiguous. TRBV23-1 is assigned to the ORF class and has an uncertain function. V dropped 8 bases and J dropped 5 bases, with 10 bases sitting between them. The CDR3 has 12 amino acids.

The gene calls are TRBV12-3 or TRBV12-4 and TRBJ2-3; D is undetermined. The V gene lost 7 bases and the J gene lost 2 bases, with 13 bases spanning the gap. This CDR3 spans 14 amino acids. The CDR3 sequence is CASTLYMNTDTQYF. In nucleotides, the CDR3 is TGTGCCAGCACCCTATATATGAACACAGATACGCAGTATTTT.

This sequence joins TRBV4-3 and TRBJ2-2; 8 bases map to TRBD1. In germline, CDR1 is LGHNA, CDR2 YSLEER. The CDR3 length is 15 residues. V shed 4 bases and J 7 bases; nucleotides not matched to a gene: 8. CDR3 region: CASSLTGGYGGELFF. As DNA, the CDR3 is TGCGCCAGCAGCCTTACAGGGGGTTATGGCGGGGAGCTGTTTTTT.